The 8 T cell receptor beta chains given below trace back to one sample, sequenced in a study of molecular identifiers for immune sequencing clone quantification (dated by TCRdb to about 2018). Libraries were built with PCR. Sequencing took place on a NextSeq 500. TCRdb itself trimmed the public reads at Q25 with fastp, ran MiXCR and retained productive beta chains. Each record represents a unique CDR3 protein, reported with the most common genes and DNA among its rows. Here the sample has some 320,000 distinct CDR3 sequences; roughly 24% occur a single time. The top ten constitute approximately 0.74% of the sample. Specimen: naive CD8+ T cells from blood, with Jurkat cell RNA spiked in. According to the study, the label for this sample's cell subset or site signals: FACS-sorted CD8+CD4-CCR7+CD45RA+ naive T cells. The receptors originated from a human donor in good health. Some libraries in this study had Jurkat cell RNA spiked in.

Details on this clonotype: Compared with germline, one end of the junction differs, possibly owing to a read error. The V call is TRBV10-3, the J call TRBJ1-1; 10 positions match TRBD1. From germline, CDR1 is ENHRY and CDR2 SYGVKD. The CDR3 is made up of 14 amino acids. The CDR3 reads CAIRETGGNDEALF. The CDR3 bases are TGTGCCATCAGGGAGACAGGGGGCAATGATGAAGCTCTCTTT.

This chain uses TRBV12-3 or TRBV12-4 with TRBJ2-1; D not resolved. V lost 5 bases and J lost 3, with 17 bases in between. This CDR3 region has 16 residues. The chain's CDR3 is CASSPTLTTNYNEQFF. CDR3 nucleotide sequence: TGTGCCAGCAGTCCGACGCTCACAACCAACTACAATGAGCAGTTCTTC.

The rearrangement links TRBV12-3 or TRBV12-4 to TRBJ2-3, with TRBD1 identical over 8 bases. CDR3 size: 14 residues. The J segment lost 3 bases and the V segment lost 5 bases, leaving 4 bases of the junction unmatched. The CDR3 here is CASSRQGLTDTQYF. CDR3 sequence (DNA): TGTGCCAGCAGTAGACAGGGGTTAACAGATACGCAGTATTTT.

There are a few counts of this clonotype. The chain recombines TRBV9 with TRBJ2-5, with 12 bases matching TRBD2. The CDR3 has 16 amino acids. Germline V gene data show CDR1 as SGDLS and CDR2 as YYNGEE. V dropped 4 bases and J dropped 7; count of bases not matched to a gene: 11. The CDR3 coding sequence is TGTGCCAGCAGCCCTGGACTAGCGGGAACCAGCGGGACCCAGTACTTC. Residues: CASSPGLAGTSGTQYF.

About this clonotype: A much larger clone is a single base away; this may be a read error. This chain uses TRBV4-3 with TRBJ1-6; no clear D gene. CDR3 size: 16 residues. CDR1 is LGHNA and CDR2 is YSLEER in the germline V gene. DNA of the CDR3: TGCGCCAGCTGCCAAGATTTCAGCTCCTATAATTCACCCCTCCACTTT. Translation: CASCQDFSSYNSPLHF.

This clonotype appeared a few times. The chain uses TRBV5-4 and TRBJ2-4; D call uncertain. Trimming removed 0 bases at V and 6 bases at J, with 10 bases between. This CDR3 has 14 amino acids. Germline lookup yields CDR1 SGHNT and CDR2 YYREEE (reference sequence). This CDR3 reads CASSLVSQGNIQYF. As DNA, the CDR3 is TGTGCCAGCAGCTTGGTATCGCAAGGAAACATTCAGTACTTC.

This clonotype came up a few times. V gene TRBV4-3 combines with J gene TRBJ2-1, with TRBD1 as a possible D gene (5 bases). This CDR3 spans 15 amino acids. Germline CDR1 and CDR2: LGHNA and YSLEER. Between the trimmed V and J ends, which lost 0 bases and 4 bases, there was a span of 10 bases. CDR3 sequence (DNA): TGCGCCAGCAGCCAAGATACAGGCAAATACAATGAGCAGTTCTTC. Translated: CASSQDTGKYNEQFF.

The rearrangement links TRBV6-2 or TRBV6-3 to TRBJ1-6; 8 nucleotides agree with TRBD1. Germline loops: CDR1 MNHEY, CDR2 SVGEGT. The CDR3 covers 13 residues. With V trimmed by 8 bases and J by 8 bases, 5 bases remained unmatched. As DNA, the CDR3 is TGTGCCAGCCGGGACAGGCCTGATTCACCCCTCCACTTT. Amino acids: CASRDRPDSPLHF.